Below are 11 T cell receptor beta chains sequenced from a single sample in a study of monozygotic twins with inflammatory bowel disease. TCRdb reanalyzed the 5' RACE reads and collapses them to one entry per CDR3 protein, without DNA. The repertoire table contains roughly 150,000 distinct CDR3 sequences. The sequenced sample consisted of blood. These receptors came from a human donor with ulcerative colitis or Crohn's disease, or a healthy co-twin of an affected twin (not recorded which).

The chain joins TRBV20-1 to TRBJ2-2. CDR1 DFQATT and CDR2 SNEGSKA come from the germline V gene (reference sequence). The CDR3 is 12 residues long. CDR3 sequence: CSAPRDTGELFF.

J is TRBJ2-7 and V is TRBV5-1. From germline, CDR1 is SGHRS and CDR2 YFSETQ. The CDR3 runs 13 residues. Here the CDR3 reads CASSSQGSYEQYF.

The CDR3 spells CSASRVATNEKLFF. The chain is built from TRBV20-1 and TRBJ1-4; the TCRdb call, TRBD1, lacks DNA for checking. Germline CDR1 DFQATT, CDR2 SNEGSKA (reference sequence). The CDR3 covers 14 residues.

This chain joins TRBV9 and TRBJ1-5. The CDR3 is made up of 14 amino acids. CDR1 and CDR2 from the germline V gene are SGDLS and YYNGEE. CDR3 loop: CASSVDQDRGPQHF.

V is TRBV5-6 and J is TRBJ1-5; the TCRdb D gene call, TRBD1, has no DNA to confirm it. The CDR3 sequence is 16 residues long. Per the germline V gene, CDR1 is SGHDT and CDR2 is YYEEEE. The CDR3 here is CASSTTTGRGNQPQHF. The variable domain in full, completed from reference TRBV5-6 and TRBJ1-5, reads DAGVTQSPTHLIKTRGQQVTLRCSPKSGHDTVSWYQQALGQGPQFIFQYYEEEERQRGNFPDRFSGHQFPNYSSELNVNALLLGDSALYLCASSTTTGRGNQPQHFGDGTRLSIL.

V is TRBV20-1 and J is TRBJ2-5. There are 13 residues in the CDR3. The germline CDR1 and CDR2 sequences are DFQATT and SNEGSKA (reference sequence). This CDR3 reads CSARGSRQETQYF.

The chain uses TRBV10-2 and TRBJ2-7. CDR1 is WSHSY, CDR2 SAAADI, per germline. This CDR3 has 12 amino acids. The CDR3 region is CASSEGRYEQYF.

Here the CDR3 reads CASSLTGLETQYF. The chain has TRBV7-9 and TRBJ2-5; TCRdb selects TRBD1, and the lack of DNA leaves this call unchecked. This CDR3 spans 13 amino acids. Germline CDR1 is SEHNR and CDR2 is FQNEAQ (reference sequence).

The chain links TRBV7-9 to TRBJ2-1. The CDR3 sequence is 13 residues long. CDR1 and CDR2 (germline): SEHNR, FQNEAQ (reference sequence). CDR3 region: CATRLAGNNEQFF.

The V gene is TRBV4-3, the J gene TRBJ1-2. The CDR3 runs to 13 residues. Germline V gene sequence: CDR1 LGHNA, CDR2 YSLEER. The CDR3 sequence is CASSQAGNYGYTF.

The CDR3 here is CSARPGTSLTQYF. V usage is TRBV20-1 and J usage is TRBJ2-3; checking the TCRdb D call of TRBD2 is not possible without DNA. The CDR3 is made up of 13 amino acids. From germline, CDR1 is DFQATT and CDR2 SNEGSKA (reference sequence).